This T cell receptor (beta chain) was found in a study of regulatory T cells in long-lasting Graves disease. Building the TCR beta libraries relied on iRepertoire HTBI primers, and CDR3 regions underwent Arm-PCR. TCRdb analysed the multiplex PCR reads with MiXCR anew, one entry per CDR3 protein. Here the sample spans around 480,000 distinct CDR3 sequences, about 16% being singletons. The CDR3 length is 13 residues. From germline, CDR1 is MNHEY and CDR2 SMNVEV (reference sequence). The junction had 4 bases not matched to a gene; V was cut back by 7 bases and J by 2 bases. Documented time point: newly diagnosed GD, antithyroid drugs for less than 3 months. From RNA extracted from PBMCs, the TCR library was made. This sample also belongs to another study, concerning T cells in Graves' hyperthyroidism and ophthalmopathy.

This chain links TRBV27 with TRBJ2-7; the match to TRBD1 covers 8 bases. The source material was peripheral blood mononuclear cells (PBMCs), sampled at new diagnosis, from a patient treated with antithyroid drugs. This clonotype originated in a woman aged 35-60 years with Graves disease. This chain's CDR3 is CASKGQGTYEQYF. CDR3 DNA: TGTGCCAGCAAAGGACAGGGAACCTACGAGCAGTACTTC.